Each of the 18 T cell receptor beta chains below was sequenced from the same sample in a study of regulatory T cells in long-lasting Graves disease. Arm-PCR with iRepertoire HTBI primers amplified the CDR3 regions for these TCR beta libraries. TCRdb itself ran the multiplex PCR reads through MiXCR, one entry per CDR3 protein. The repertoire includes a few hundred thousand distinct CDR3 sequences, 18% of them detected once, and around 15% sits in the top ten. The sample's time point: newly diagnosed GD, antithyroid drugs for less than 3 months. PBMCs were the source of the RNA used for TCR sequencing. This sample also belongs to another study, concerning T cells in Graves' hyperthyroidism and ophthalmopathy.

Sequenced material: peripheral blood mononuclear cells (PBMCs), taken at new diagnosis, from a patient treated with antithyroid drugs. The receptors shown here come from a woman aged 25-40 years with Graves disease.

The chain carries TRBV6-5 and TRBJ2-1; 9 bases are shared with TRBD1. This CDR3 comprises 14 residues. Germline CDR1 reads MNHEY; CDR2 reads SVGAGI. V was clipped by 4 bases and J by 3 bases; unmatched bases: 1. DNA for the CDR3: TGTGCCAGCAGTTTGGACAGGGGCTACAATGAGCAGTTCTTC. As protein: CASSLDRGYNEQFF.

The chain uses TRBV4-1 and TRBJ2-7; 8 bases match TRBD1. This CDR3 contains 15 residues. Germline CDR1 reads MGHRA; CDR2 reads YSYEKL. V shed 1 base, J shed 9 bases, and the junction held 11 bases outside the gene matches. The CDR3 DNA reads TGCGCCAGCAGCCAAGGGGCGACAGGGGCCGCGGGGCAGTACTTC. Protein product: CASSQGATGAAGQYF.

This clonotype has at least ten counts. The J gene is TRBJ2-7, the V gene TRBV10-3; D is possibly TRBD2 (6 bases). The CDR3 consists of 14 residues. V was shortened by 10 bases and J by 7 bases, with 23 bases between the two germline ends. CDR1 and CDR2 from the germline V gene are ENHRY and SYGVKD. CDR3 coding DNA: TGTGCCAGCGCGAGCTCGGGGGTTGGTGAAGAGCAGTACTTC. Residues: CASASSGVGEEQYF.

This clonotype occurred many times. The chain couples TRBV20-1 to TRBJ2-1; D is perhaps TRBD2 (6 bases). CDR1 DFQATT and CDR2 SNEGSKA come from the germline V gene (reference sequence). The CDR3 length is 12 residues. V lost 5 bases, J lost 11 bases, and 16 bases lay in between. The CDR3 region is CSAHSGDFKQFF. As DNA, the CDR3 is TGCAGTGCTCACTCGGGGGACTTCAAGCAGTTCTTC.

The chain has TRBV29-1 and TRBJ2-6; D might be TRBD1 or TRBD2, each matching 5 bases. This CDR3 is 16 amino acids long. Germline V gene data show CDR1 as SQVTM and CDR2 as ANQGSEA. The ends were cut back, 5 bases at V and 0 bases at J, with 14 bases in the middle. CDR3 coding DNA: TGCAGCGTTCCAAGGGACGCGGTCTCTGGGGCCAACGTCCTGACTTTC. Amino acids: CSVPRDAVSGANVLTF.

Worth noting for this clonotype: The likely explanation is a read error, given a far larger clone one base away. The CDR3 nucleotides read TGTGCCAGCGGCGCGACCGGGACAAGGGCTTTCTTT. Translation: CASGATGTRAFF. V and J are TRBV11-3 and TRBJ1-1, with D possibly TRBD1 on 6 matching bases. Germline V gene sequence: CDR1 SGHNT, CDR2 YENEEA. V lost 8 bases and J 11 bases, leaving 18 bases between the germline ends. The CDR3 extends over 12 amino acids.

This clonotype was recorded many times. The rearrangement joins TRBV2 to TRBJ1-1, with D maybe TRBD1 (5 bases). This CDR3 has 12 amino acids. Looked up from germline, CDR1 is SNHLY and CDR2 is FYNNEI. V was pared by 6 bases and J by 3 bases, with 8 bases between. The CDR3 spells CASRGDHTEAFF. DNA for the CDR3: TGTGCCAGCAGAGGGGACCACACTGAAGCTTTCTTT.

This clonotype was seen repeatedly, ten times or more. V usage is TRBV7-9 and J usage is TRBJ2-7, with 10 bases aligning to TRBD1. V lost 3 bases and J lost 3; bases outside the gene matches: 8. The germline gives CDR1 SEHNR, CDR2 FQNEAQ (reference sequence). The CDR3 is made up of 16 amino acids. The CDR3 bases are TGTGCCAGCAGCTTTACTCCCGGGACAGGGGACTACGAGCAGTACTTC. It yields the protein CASSFTPGTGDYEQYF.

This clonotype has only a few counts. The rearrangement joins TRBV14 to TRBJ1-4, with D possibly being TRBD1 (6 bases). The germline V gene encodes CDR1 SGHDN and CDR2 FVKESK. CDR3 length: 15 amino acids. V was cut by 4 bases and J by 3 bases, with 12 bases left in between. The CDR3 is CASSRGGVANEKLFF. In DNA, the CDR3 is TGTGCCAGCAGCCGAGGGGGGGTCGCTAATGAAAAACTGTTTTTT.

This clonotype has a count of ten or more. The V and J genes are TRBV11-1 and TRBJ2-1; 14 bases are shared with TRBD2. The CDR3 is 17 amino acids. The V gene end was trimmed by 5 bases and the J gene end by 1 base; junction bases not matched to a gene: 4. Germline V gives CDR1 SGHAT, CDR2 FQDESV (reference sequence). DNA for the CDR3: TGTGCCAGCAGCCGTGGACTAGCGGGGGGTTCCTACAATGAGCAGTTCTTC. Its translation is CASSRGLAGGSYNEQFF.

This clonotype occurred a few times. This chain's CDR3 is CASSFGPGNGYTF. CDR3 bases: TGTGCCAGCAGTTTTGGTCCAGGGAATGGCTACACCTTC. V is TRBV12-3 or TRBV12-4 and J is TRBJ1-2; D might be TRBD1 (5 bases). V lost 3 bases and J lost 6, with 11 bases in between. The CDR3 loop spans 13 amino acids.

This clonotype was picked up one time. One end of the junction varies from germline; a read error may be responsible. This sequence joins TRBV20-1 and TRBJ2-3; D may be TRBD1 (5 bases). CDR1 DFQATT and CDR2 SNEGSKA come from the germline V gene (reference sequence). CDR3 length: 14 amino acids. CDR3 loop: CSASSTDRTDTQYF. The CDR3 DNA is TGCAGCGCTAGTTCGACTGACAGAACAGATACGCAGTATTTT.

CDR3 in amino acids: CASSGGGPSNQPQHF. The CDR3 nucleotides read TGTGCCAGTAGTGGGGGAGGACCTAGCAATCAGCCCCAGCATTTT. This chain connects TRBV19 to TRBJ1-5; tentative D call: TRBD1 (5 bases). This CDR3 has 15 amino acids. Trimming stripped 5 bases from V and 0 bases from J, with 11 bases between. The germline V gene encodes CDR1 LNHDA and CDR2 SQIVND (reference sequence).

This clonotype was counted many times. This chain connects TRBV12-5 to TRBJ1-5, with 7 positions matching TRBD1. Per the germline V gene, CDR1 is LGHNT and CDR2 is FRNRAP. V lost 1 base, J lost 1 base, and 10 bases stayed unmatched. The CDR3 sequence is 18 residues long. Here the CDR3 reads CASGLDHRGLRSNQPQHF. CDR3 nucleotide sequence: TGTGCTAGTGGTTTGGACCACAGGGGCTTAAGGAGCAATCAGCCCCAGCATTTT.

This clonotype occurred many times. CDR3 loop: CASSPDSNTEAFF. The CDR3 DNA follows: TGTGCCAGCAGCCCGGACAGCAACACTGAAGCTTTCTTT. This chain links TRBV7-9 with TRBJ1-1; weak D call: TRBD1 (6 bases). The CDR3 totals 13 residues. The germline gives CDR1 SEHNR, CDR2 FQNEAQ (reference sequence). Trimming took 5 bases from V and 2 from J, leaving 9 bases between them.

This clonotype was seen at least ten times. V gene TRBV5-6 combines with J gene TRBJ1-4; 7 bases agree with TRBD1. This CDR3 contains 15 residues. V dropped 2 bases and J dropped 4; count of bases not matched to a gene: 5. CDR1 is SGHDT, CDR2 YYEEEE, per germline. The CDR3 region is CASSFGTEDNEKLFF. CDR3 bases: TGTGCCAGCAGCTTCGGGACAGAGGATAATGAAAAACTGTTTTTT.

This clonotype was picked up many times. This rearrangement joins TRBV9 to TRBJ1-1; a possible D gene is TRBD1 (6 bases). The CDR3 is 17 residues long. Germline CDR1 SGDLS, CDR2 YYNGEE. Trimming removed 0 bases from V and 5 bases from J, with 20 bases in between. This CDR3 reads CASSVALDRPKVTEAFF. The CDR3 bases are TGTGCCAGCAGCGTAGCACTCGACAGGCCAAAGGTGACTGAAGCTTTCTTT.

V gene TRBV13 combines with J gene TRBJ2-5; TRBD2 matches 10 bases. J gave up 1 base and V 5 bases, and 4 bases lay outside the gene matches. Per the germline V gene, CDR1 is PRHDT and CDR2 is FYEKMQ (reference sequence). The CDR3 loop spans 15 amino acids. DNA of the CDR3: TGTGCCAGCAGCGACCCTAGCGGGGGCCAAGAGACCCAGTACTTC. Translation: CASSDPSGGQETQYF.